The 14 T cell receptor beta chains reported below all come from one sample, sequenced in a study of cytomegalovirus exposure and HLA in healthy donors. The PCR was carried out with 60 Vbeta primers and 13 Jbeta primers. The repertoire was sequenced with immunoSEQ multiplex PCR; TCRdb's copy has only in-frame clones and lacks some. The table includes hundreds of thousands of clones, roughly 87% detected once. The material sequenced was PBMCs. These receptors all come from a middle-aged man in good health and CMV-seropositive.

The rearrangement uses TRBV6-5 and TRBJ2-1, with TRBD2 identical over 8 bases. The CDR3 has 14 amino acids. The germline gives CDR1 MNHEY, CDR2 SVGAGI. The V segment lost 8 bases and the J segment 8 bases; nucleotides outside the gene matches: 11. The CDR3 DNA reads TGTGCCAGCTGGCGCAGCGGGAGAAGGGATGAGCAGTTCTTC. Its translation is CASWRSGRRDEQFF.

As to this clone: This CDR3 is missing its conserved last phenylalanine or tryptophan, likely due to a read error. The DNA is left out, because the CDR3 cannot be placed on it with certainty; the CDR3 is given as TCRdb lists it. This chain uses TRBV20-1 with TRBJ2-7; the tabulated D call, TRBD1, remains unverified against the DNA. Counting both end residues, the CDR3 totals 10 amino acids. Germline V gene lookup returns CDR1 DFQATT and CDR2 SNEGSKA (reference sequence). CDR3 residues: CSARFNRGKD.

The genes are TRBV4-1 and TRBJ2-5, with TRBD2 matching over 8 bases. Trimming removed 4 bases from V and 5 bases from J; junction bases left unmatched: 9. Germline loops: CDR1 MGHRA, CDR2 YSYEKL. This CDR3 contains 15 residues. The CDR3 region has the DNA TGCGCCAGCAGCCTTAGCGGGGCCCGCACTGAGACCCAGTACTTC. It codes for CASSLSGARTETQYF.

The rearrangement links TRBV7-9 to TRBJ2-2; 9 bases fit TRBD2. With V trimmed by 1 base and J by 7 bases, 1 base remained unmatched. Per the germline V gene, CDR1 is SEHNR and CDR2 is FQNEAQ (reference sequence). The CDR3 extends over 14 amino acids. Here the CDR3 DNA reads TGTGCCAGCAGCTTAGGACTAGCGGTCGGGGAGCTGTTTTTT. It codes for CASSLGLAVGELFF. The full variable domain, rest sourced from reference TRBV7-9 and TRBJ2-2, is DTGVSQNPRHKITKRGQNVTFRCDPISEHNRLYWYRQTLGQGPEFLTYFQNEAQLEKSRLLSDRFSAERPKGSFSTLEIQRTEQGDSAMYLCASSLGLAVGELFFGEGSRLTVL.

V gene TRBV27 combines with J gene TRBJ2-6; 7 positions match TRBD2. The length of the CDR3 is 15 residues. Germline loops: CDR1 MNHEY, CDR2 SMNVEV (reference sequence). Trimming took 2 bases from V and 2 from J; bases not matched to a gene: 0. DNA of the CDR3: TGTGCCAGCAGTTTACGGGGGGCTGGGGCCAACGTCCTGACTTTC. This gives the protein CASSLRGAGANVLTF.

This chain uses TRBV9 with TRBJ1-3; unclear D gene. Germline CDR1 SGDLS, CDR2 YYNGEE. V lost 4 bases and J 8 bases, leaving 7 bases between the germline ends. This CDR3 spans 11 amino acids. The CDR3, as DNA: TGTGCCAGCAGCAAGAGGGACACCATATATTTT. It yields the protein CASSKRDTIYF.

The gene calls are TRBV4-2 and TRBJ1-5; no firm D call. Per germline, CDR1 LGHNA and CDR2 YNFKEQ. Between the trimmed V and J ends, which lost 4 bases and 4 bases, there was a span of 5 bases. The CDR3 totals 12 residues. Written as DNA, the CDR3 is TGTGCCAGCAGCCTACAGAATCAGCCCCAGCATTTT. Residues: CASSLQNQPQHF.

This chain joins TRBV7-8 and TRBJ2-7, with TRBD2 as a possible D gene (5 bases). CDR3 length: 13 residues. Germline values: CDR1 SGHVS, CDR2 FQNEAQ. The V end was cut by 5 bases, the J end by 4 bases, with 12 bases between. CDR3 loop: CASSPGIFYEQYF. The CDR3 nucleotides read TGTGCCAGCAGCCCCGGGATCTTTTACGAGCAGTACTTC.

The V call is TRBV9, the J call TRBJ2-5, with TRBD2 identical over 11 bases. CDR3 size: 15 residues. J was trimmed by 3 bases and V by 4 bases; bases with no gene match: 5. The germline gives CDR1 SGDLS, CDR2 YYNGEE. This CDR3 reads CASSTTSGSKETQYF. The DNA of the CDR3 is TGTGCCAGCAGCACAACTAGCGGGAGTAAAGAGACCCAGTACTTC.

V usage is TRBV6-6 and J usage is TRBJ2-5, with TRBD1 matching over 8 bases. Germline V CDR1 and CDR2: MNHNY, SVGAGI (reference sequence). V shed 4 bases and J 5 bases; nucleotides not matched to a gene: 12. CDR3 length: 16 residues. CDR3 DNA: TGTGCCAGCAGTTCCTCCTGGGGCAGGGGGCAGGAGACCCAGTACTTC. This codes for CASSSSWGRGQETQYF.

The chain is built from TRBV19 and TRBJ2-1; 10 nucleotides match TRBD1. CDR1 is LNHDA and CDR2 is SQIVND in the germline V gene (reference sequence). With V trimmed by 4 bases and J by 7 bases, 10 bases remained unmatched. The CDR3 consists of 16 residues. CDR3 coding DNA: TGTGCCAGTAGTACACCCTCCGGGACAGGGGTGAATGAGCAGTTCTTC. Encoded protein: CASSTPSGTGVNEQFF.

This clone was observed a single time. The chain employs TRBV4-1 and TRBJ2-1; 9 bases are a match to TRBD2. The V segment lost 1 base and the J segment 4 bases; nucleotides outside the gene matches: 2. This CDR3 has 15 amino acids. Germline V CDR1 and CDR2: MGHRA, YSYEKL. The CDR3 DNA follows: TGCGCCAGCAGCCAAGGACTAGCGGTTTACAATGAGCAGTTCTTC. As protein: CASSQGLAVYNEQFF.

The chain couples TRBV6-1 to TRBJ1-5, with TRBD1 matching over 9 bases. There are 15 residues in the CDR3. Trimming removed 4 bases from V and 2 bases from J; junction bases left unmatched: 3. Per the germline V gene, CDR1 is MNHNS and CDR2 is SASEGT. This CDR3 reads CASSGWTGGNQPQHF. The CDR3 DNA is TGTGCCAGCAGTGGTTGGACAGGGGGCAATCAGCCCCAGCATTTT.

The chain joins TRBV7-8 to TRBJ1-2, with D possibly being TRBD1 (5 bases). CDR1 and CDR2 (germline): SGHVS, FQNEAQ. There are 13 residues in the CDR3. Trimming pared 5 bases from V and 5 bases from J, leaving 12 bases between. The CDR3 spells CASSLQGFYGYTF. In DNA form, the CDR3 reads TGTGCCAGCAGCCTCCAGGGTTTTTATGGCTACACCTTC.